This entry lists 18 T cell receptor beta chains sequenced from one sample in a study of regulatory T cells in long-lasting Graves disease. TCR beta libraries were built with iRepertoire HTBI primers and Arm-PCR of CDR3 regions. TCRdb independently ran MiXCR on the multiplex PCR reads; one entry per CDR3 protein. Of a few hundred thousand distinct CDR3 sequences listed, less than 25% are singletons. Time point indicated: persistent/refractory GD, antithyroid drugs over 5 years with positive TRAb. After RNA was extracted from PBMCs, the TCR library was made from it. The sample here was peripheral blood mononuclear cells (PBMCs), taken when the disease was refractory, from a patient treated with antithyroid drugs. All receptors come from a female donor with Graves disease.

This sequence joins TRBV15 and TRBJ2-6, with TRBD1 matching 9 bases. Trimming at V came to 1 base and at J to 1 base, leaving 5 bases not matched to a gene. Germline-derived CDR1 and CDR2 are LNHNV and YYDKDF (reference sequence). The CDR3 is 18 amino acids. The CDR3 spells CATSRGPGQGSGANVLTF. The DNA of the CDR3 is TGTGCCACCAGCAGAGGGCCGGGACAGGGTTCTGGGGCCAACGTCCTGACTTTC.

The chain's CDR3 is CASSPQGTEQETQYF. In DNA form, the CDR3 reads TGTGCCAGCAGCCCTCAAGGGACGGAACAAGAGACCCAGTACTTC. The J gene is TRBJ2-5, the V gene TRBV11-2; TRBD1 or TRBD2 may be the D gene (5 bases each). Trimming took 5 bases from V and 2 from J, leaving 15 bases between them. Germline CDR1 is SGHAT and CDR2 is FQNNGV. The CDR3 runs 15 residues.

The table lists this clonotype with many counts. This chain connects TRBV28 to TRBJ1-5; possible D gene TRBD1, 5 bases. The CDR3 runs to 12 residues. Trimming removed 6 bases at V and 7 bases at J, with 10 bases between. Germline loops: CDR1 MDHEN, CDR2 SYDVKM. The CDR3 here is CASSQGSQPQHF. In DNA, the CDR3 is TGTGCCAGCAGCCAGGGTTCCCAGCCCCAGCATTTT.

A few counts support this clonotype. This rearrangement joins TRBV6-1 to TRBJ1-5; weak D call: TRBD1 (6 bases). The CDR3 extends over 15 amino acids. V was pared by 6 bases and J by 0 bases, with 12 bases between. Germline CDR1 is MNHNS and CDR2 is SASEGT. CDR3 bases: TGTGCCAGCAGGTCGACAGGTGATAGCAATCAGCCCCAGCATTTT. Protein sequence: CASRSTGDSNQPQHF.

V and J are TRBV19 and TRBJ2-7; D perhaps matches TRBD1 (6 bases). The germline V gene has CDR1 LNHDA and CDR2 SQIVND (reference sequence). V was trimmed by 5 bases and J by 0 bases, leaving 11 bases between them. The CDR3 has 14 amino acids. Here the CDR3 reads CASSLQGTSYEQYF. For the CDR3, the DNA is TGTGCCAGTAGTCTTCAGGGGACCTCCTACGAGCAGTACTTC.

This clonotype was counted only a few times. The chain combines TRBV9 with TRBJ1-2, with D uncertain. Germline CDR1 SGDLS, CDR2 YYNGEE. V shed 6 bases and J shed 4 bases, with 13 bases lying between them. The CDR3 sequence is 13 residues long. The CDR3 reads CASTGLPAYGYTF. The CDR3 DNA is TGTGCCAGCACCGGGCTACCCGCCTATGGCTACACCTTC.

This clonotype was detected many times. The chain joins TRBV7-6 to TRBJ2-7; 11 positions match TRBD2. J lost 2 bases, V lost 2 bases, and 5 bases had no gene match. CDR1 and CDR2 (germline): SGHVS, FNYEAQ. This CDR3 spans 16 amino acids. In DNA, the CDR3 is TGTGCCAGCAGCTTATACCTAGCGGGAGGCCCCTACGAGCAGTACTTC. It encodes CASSLYLAGGPYEQYF. The full variable domain, completed using reference TRBV7-6 and TRBJ2-7, is GAGVSQSPRYKVTKRGQDVALRCDPISGHVSLYWYRQALGQGPEFLTYFNYEAQQDKSGLPNDRFSAERPEGSISTLTIQRTEQRDSAMYRCASSLYLAGGPYEQYFGPGTRLTVT.

This clonotype was picked up a small number of times. V usage is TRBV15 and J usage is TRBJ1-1; D gene uncertain. The CDR3 extends over 14 amino acids. CDR1 and CDR2 from the germline V gene are LNHNV and YYDKDF (reference sequence). V was shortened by 0 bases and J by 7 bases, with 12 bases between the two germline ends. The CDR3 DNA is TGTGCCACCAGCAGAGATCGGGTGTCTAGTGAAGCTTTCTTT. Its translation is CATSRDRVSSEAFF.

At least ten counts were recorded for this clonotype. The rearrangement links TRBV19 to TRBJ1-1; D uncertain. The CDR3 runs to 13 residues. Trimming removed 5 bases from V and 4 bases from J, with 11 bases in between. Germline values: CDR1 LNHDA, CDR2 SQIVND (reference sequence). This CDR3 reads CASSEGRSTEAFF. The CDR3 DNA follows: TGTGCCAGTAGTGAAGGCAGGAGCACTGAAGCTTTCTTT.

This clonotype was recorded many times. V usage is TRBV6-1 and J usage is TRBJ1-1; D is undetermined. CDR3 length equals 13 residues. The V gene lost 7 bases and the J gene lost 3 bases, with 12 bases spanning the gap. Germline assignment: CDR1 MNHNS and CDR2 SASEGT. CDR3 nucleotide sequence: TGTGCCAGCAAGGGCGGATGGGACACTGAAGCTTTCTTT. Amino acid sequence: CASKGGWDTEAFF.

As to this clonotype: A read error is the likely source, as a far larger clone sits one nucleotide away. This chain uses TRBV6-5 with TRBJ1-1, with D possibly being TRBD1 (5 bases). The germline V gene has CDR1 MNHEY and CDR2 SVGAGI. This CDR3 has 13 amino acids. The CDR3, as DNA: TGTGCCAGCAGTTACTGGGGGAACGCTGAAGCTTTCTTT. Amino acid sequence: CASSYWGNAEAFF.

Only a few counts were recorded for this clonotype. Given the absence of the conserved phenylalanine or tryptophan at the CDR3 end, a read error is likely. The CDR3 region is CAAGGNTEAFS. The DNA for the CDR3 is TGTGCCGCGGGGGGAAACACTGAAGCTTTCTCT. This chain joins TRBV5-5 and TRBJ1-1; tentative D call: TRBD1 (5 bases). Trimming removed 10 bases from V and 2 bases from J, with 9 bases in between. The V gene's germline CDR1 is SGHKS and CDR2 YYEKEE (reference sequence). This CDR3 comprises 11 residues.

This clonotype was detected a few times. The V gene is TRBV28, the J gene TRBJ2-2; weak D call: TRBD2 (6 bases). The CDR3 totals 15 residues. With 5 bases removed from V and 8 bases from J, the gap between germline ends came to 18 bases. The germline CDR1 and CDR2 sequences are MDHEN and SYDVKM. CDR3 amino acids: CASSTGVPITGELFF. The CDR3 coding sequence is TGTGCCAGCAGTACGGGGGTACCCATCACGGGGGAGCTGTTTTTT.

This clonotype occurred a few times. The genes are TRBV25-1 and TRBJ2-7; 7 bases line up with TRBD2. Germline CDR1 is MGHDK and CDR2 is SYGVNS. V was pared by 4 bases and J by 1 base, with 7 bases of the junction left unmatched. The CDR3 runs to 15 residues. CDR3: CASSGVRGSSYEQYF. The CDR3 bases are TGTGCCAGCAGTGGGGTCCGCGGGAGTTCCTACGAGCAGTACTTC.

The table lists this clonotype with a few counts. The chain combines TRBV19 with TRBJ1-1; D gene ambiguous. This CDR3 is built from 14 residues. Deletions cut 8 bases from V and 4 bases from J, with 17 bases between. CDR1 and CDR2 from the germline V gene are LNHDA and SQIVND (reference sequence). The CDR3 coding sequence is TGTGCCAGTTCAGGACTTTCCCCCGTCACTGAAGCTTTCTTT. Amino acids: CASSGLSPVTEAFF.

This clonotype was seen a handful of times. A read error may account for a junction end that differs from germline. This chain connects TRBV12-3 or TRBV12-4 to TRBJ2-2; TRBD2 is a possible D gene (5 bases). The CDR3 is 12 residues long. CDR3 residues: CAAAGGTGELFF. CDR3 DNA sequence: TGCGCCGCGGCAGGAGGCACCGGGGAGCTGTTTTTT.

This clonotype was seen ten or more times. The chain links TRBV9 to TRBJ1-2; 8 bases line up with TRBD1. V dropped 7 bases and J dropped 1; count of bases not matched to a gene: 3. Germline assignment: CDR1 SGDLS and CDR2 YYNGEE. This CDR3 is 13 amino acids long. The CDR3 coding sequence is TGTGCCAGCCGACAGGGGAATAACTATGGCTACACCTTC. The encoded protein is CASRQGNNYGYTF.

This clonotype was counted many times. The chain recombines TRBV28 with TRBJ2-7; 10 nucleotides line up with TRBD2. V was pared by 7 bases and J by 2 bases, with 8 bases of the junction left unmatched. This CDR3 spans 15 amino acids. The germline CDR1 and CDR2 sequences are MDHEN and SYDVKM. CDR3 loop: CASTASGRGTYEQYF. In DNA, the CDR3 is TGTGCCAGCACGGCTAGCGGGAGAGGAACCTACGAGCAGTACTTC.